These 17 T cell receptor beta chains originate from one sample sequenced in a study of blood T cell repertoires in COVID-19. The method was immunoSEQ multiplex PCR; TCRdb's version includes in-frame clones alone and lacks a portion of them. This table has a few hundred thousand clones, about 80% appearing once. Sequenced: peripheral blood. The receptors stem from a woman in her 50s with acute or convalescent COVID-19.

This clone was seen a single time. J is TRBJ2-1 and V is TRBV18; 9 bases line up with TRBD2. The ends lost 8 bases at V and 3 bases at J; junction bases unmatched: 5. This CDR3 contains 14 residues. CDR1 KGHSH and CDR2 LQKENI come from the germline V gene. The CDR3 DNA reads TGTGCCAGCACAAAGCGGGAGGTCTACAATGAGCAGTTCTTC. Its protein product is CASTKREVYNEQFF.

The chain uses TRBV27 and TRBJ1-2; TRBD1 agrees at 7 bases. The CDR3 length is 17 residues. V was pared by 6 bases and J by 2 bases, with 15 bases of the junction left unmatched. Germline CDR1 reads MNHEY; CDR2 reads SMNVEV (reference sequence). The chain's CDR3 is CASSRAGGPLENYGYTF. The DNA for the CDR3 is TGTGCCAGCAGCCGGGCAGGGGGGCCCCTGGAGAACTATGGCTACACCTTC.

The J gene is TRBJ2-3, the V gene TRBV2; 10 bases are shared with TRBD1. Germline values: CDR1 SNHLY, CDR2 FYNNEI. Losses at the gene ends were 6 bases for V and 1 base for J; bases not matched to a gene: 4. The CDR3 runs to 15 residues. As DNA, the CDR3 is TGTGCCAGCAGAGACGGGACAGGGGGCACAGATACGCAGTATTTT. It is translated as CASRDGTGGTDTQYF.

This clone was counted only a few times. The CDR3 sequence: CASSTRTGSGEKLFF. In nucleotides, the CDR3 is TGTGCCAGCAGCACCCGGACAGGATCCGGAGAAAAACTGTTTTTT. The chain links TRBV11-2 to TRBJ1-4; TRBD1 aligns across 7 bases. The CDR3 has 15 residues. Germline-derived CDR1 and CDR2 are SGHAT and FQNNGV. Unmatched junction bases numbered 11, after V lost 5 bases and J lost 8 bases. The whole variable domain, filled in from reference TRBV11-2 and TRBJ1-4, reads EAGVAQSPRYKIIEKRQSVAFWCNPISGHATLYWYQQILGQGPKLLIQFQNNGVVDDSQLPKDRFSAERLKGVDSTLKIQPAKLEDSAVYLCASSTRTGSGEKLFFGSGTQLSVL.

V is TRBV4-1 and J is TRBJ2-3, with 9 bases lining up with TRBD2. Germline V gives CDR1 MGHRA, CDR2 YSYEKL. V gave up 10 bases and J gave up 5 bases; unmatched junction bases: 10. This CDR3 contains 14 residues. The CDR3 sequence: CATRASGTGDTQYF. CDR3 nucleotides: TGCGCCACAAGGGCTAGCGGGACCGGAGATACGCAGTATTTT.

This clone was detected only once. V is TRBV28 and J is TRBJ1-4; the match to TRBD1 covers 7 bases. Germline trimming cut 1 base from V and 0 bases from J; bases unmatched to any gene: 11. CDR3 size: 19 residues. Germline-derived CDR1 and CDR2 are MDHEN and SYDVKM. The CDR3 DNA follows: TGTGCCAGCAGTTTATTTAAGGGGACAGAGGACCCAACTAATGAAAAACTGTTTTTT. This sequence encodes CASSLFKGTEDPTNEKLFF. Full variable domain (remainder filled in from reference TRBV28 and TRBJ1-4): DVKVTQSSRYLVKRTGEKVFLECVQDMDHENMFWYRQDPGLGLRLIYFSYDVKMKEKGDIPEGYSVSREKKERFSLILESASTNQTSMYLCASSLFKGTEDPTNEKLFFGSGTQLSVL.

The chain carries TRBV7-8 and TRBJ1-5, with unresolved D. Trimming took off 0 bases at V and 1 base at J, with 10 bases between the two ends. Germline assignment: CDR1 SGHVS and CDR2 FQNEAQ. This CDR3 is built from 16 residues. CDR3 residues: CASSLAIRNSNQPQHF. The CDR3 region has the DNA TGTGCCAGCAGCTTAGCGATCAGGAACAGCAATCAGCCCCAGCATTTT.

The chain recombines TRBV29-1 with TRBJ1-4; weak D call: TRBD1 (6 bases). The CDR3 has 13 amino acids. CDR1 is SQVTM and CDR2 is ANQGSEA in the germline V gene. V was cut by 4 bases and J by 8 bases, with 14 bases left in between. CDR3 in amino acids: CSVAGGAYEKLFF. The DNA for the CDR3 is TGCAGCGTTGCGGGGGGCGCGTACGAAAAACTGTTTTTT.

This clone has more than one count but fewer than ten. V and J are TRBV14 and TRBJ1-2, with 10 bases matching TRBD1. The CDR3 loop spans 16 amino acids. V shed 1 base, J shed 4 bases, and the junction held 6 bases outside the gene matches. Germline-derived CDR1 and CDR2 are SGHDN and FVKESK. The CDR3 DNA reads TGTGCCAGCAGCCAAGGAGGGACAGGGGTCCTCTATGGCTACACCTTC. It specifies CASSQGGTGVLYGYTF. The whole variable domain, remainder taken from reference TRBV14 and TRBJ1-2, is EAGVTQFPSHSVIEKGQTVTLRCDPISGHDNLYWYRRVMGKEIKFLLHFVKESKQDESGMPNNRFLAERTGGTYSTLKVQPAELEDSGVYFCASSQGGTGVLYGYTFGSGTRLTVV.

The V gene is TRBV4-3, the J gene TRBJ1-6; D call uncertain. The CDR3 is made up of 14 amino acids. With 1 base removed from V and 5 bases from J, the gap between germline ends came to 6 bases. In germline, CDR1 is LGHNA, CDR2 YSLEER. The CDR3 region has the DNA TGCGCCAGCAGCCAAGTAGTGGATAATTCACCCCTCCACTTT. Protein sequence: CASSQVVDNSPLHF.

This clone was detected only a few times. The chain uses TRBV5-1 and TRBJ1-3; D is perhaps TRBD1 (6 bases). Germline CDR1 and CDR2: SGHRS and YFSETQ. CDR3 length equals 14 residues. The V end lost 0 bases, the J end lost 2 bases, and 6 bases lay between the germline ends. Here the CDR3 reads CASSLAGAGNTIYF. The DNA for the CDR3 is TGCGCCAGCAGCTTGGCAGGGGCTGGAAACACCATATATTTT.

The V call is TRBV28, the J call TRBJ1-1; D unresolved. Germline CDR1 MDHEN, CDR2 SYDVKM. Trimming stripped 6 bases from V and 0 bases from J, with 5 bases between. The CDR3 has 12 amino acids. The CDR3 DNA reads TGTGCCAGCAGGACATTGAACACTGAAGCTTTCTTT. Amino acids: CASRTLNTEAFF. The variable domain in full, with the rest retrieved from reference TRBV28 and TRBJ1-1, is DVKVTQSSRYLVKRTGEKVFLECVQDMDHENMFWYRQDPGLGLRLIYFSYDVKMKEKGDIPEGYSVSREKKERFSLILESASTNQTSMYLCASRTLNTEAFFGQGTRLTVV.

V gene TRBV1 combines with J gene TRBJ2-3; TRBD2 reflects the table's D call only, with no check against the DNA. TRBV1 is a known pseudogene. CDR3 length equals 17 residues. The CDR3: CTSSQDGSTPGSDTQYF. The CDR3 DNA is TGCACCAGCAGCCAAGATGGCAGCACTCCGGGATCGGATACGCAGTATTTT.

Note on this clone: This specimen includes other DNA sequences encoding the same CDR3. The V gene is TRBV6-5, the J gene TRBJ1-4; 9 bases are a match to TRBD1. Germline CDR1 reads MNHEY; CDR2 reads SVGAGI. CDR3 length: 13 amino acids. J gave up 8 bases and V 6 bases, and 4 bases lay outside the gene matches. CDR3 in amino acids: CASSRDRDEKLFF. In nucleotides, the CDR3 is TGTGCCAGCAGCAGGGACAGGGACGAAAAACTGTTTTTT.

V usage is TRBV6-2 or TRBV6-3 and J usage is TRBJ1-1; 9 bases are shared with TRBD1. The CDR3 is made up of 15 amino acids. The germline V gene has CDR1 MNHEY and CDR2 SVGEGT. The trim removed 5 bases at V and 0 bases at J, leaving 4 bases unmatched. CDR3 coding DNA: TGTGCCAGCAGTCCCCGGGACAGGGTGAACACTGAAGCTTTCTTT. Amino acid sequence: CASSPRDRVNTEAFF.

This sequence joins TRBV10-2 and TRBJ2-3; 7 positions match TRBD2. CDR1 and CDR2 from the germline V gene are WSHSY and SAAADI. V trimming: 2 bases; J trimming: 5 bases; junction bases outside the gene matches: 7. The CDR3 is made up of 15 amino acids. In DNA, the CDR3 is TGCGCCAGCAGTGAGGTAGCTGGGGAGGGAGATACGCAGTATTTT. This gives the protein CASSEVAGEGDTQYF.

This rearrangement joins TRBV5-4 to TRBJ1-6; D unresolved. This CDR3 is 14 amino acids long. Germline V lookup: CDR1 SGHNT, CDR2 YYREEE (reference sequence). The V and J ends lost 0 bases and 10 bases respectively, with 11 bases between them. CDR3 amino acids: CASSLERAESPLHF. The CDR3 DNA reads TGTGCCAGCAGCTTGGAGAGGGCGGAATCACCCCTCCACTTT.